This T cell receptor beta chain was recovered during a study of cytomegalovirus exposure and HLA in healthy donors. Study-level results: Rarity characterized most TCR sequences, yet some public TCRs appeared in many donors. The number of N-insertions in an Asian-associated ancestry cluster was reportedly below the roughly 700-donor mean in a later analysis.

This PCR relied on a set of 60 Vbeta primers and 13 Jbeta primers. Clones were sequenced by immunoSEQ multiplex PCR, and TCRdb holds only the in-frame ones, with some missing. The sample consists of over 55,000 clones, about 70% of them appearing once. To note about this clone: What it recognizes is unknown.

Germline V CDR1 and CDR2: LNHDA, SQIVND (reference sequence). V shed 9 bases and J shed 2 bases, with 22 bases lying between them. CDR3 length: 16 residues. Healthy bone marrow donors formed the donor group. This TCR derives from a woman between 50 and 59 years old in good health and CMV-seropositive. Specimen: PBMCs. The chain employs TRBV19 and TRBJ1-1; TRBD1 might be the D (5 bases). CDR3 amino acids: CASTVFGGLRNTEAFF. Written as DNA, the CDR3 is TGTGCCAGCACCGTCTTCGGGGGGTTACGAAACACTGAAGCTTTCTTT.